The 32 T cell receptor beta chains below all came from one sample that was sequenced in a study of shared clonotypes between healthy human individuals. The data were produced by immunoSEQ multiplex PCR, yet TCRdb's version contains in-frame clones alone and is incomplete. Altogether about 2.1 million clones are present, more than 85% being singletons, with the ten largest covering 1.5% to 2%. Naive CD8 cells were CD45RO-negative, positively selected for CCR7, excluding terminally differentiated effector memory CD45RA+ cells. Sequencing input: naive CD8+ T cells from PBMCs. These receptor sequences come from a man aged 18 to 30 in good health. Some clones in this sample may be carry-over from other donors' samples.

The chain combines TRBV6-6 with TRBJ2-7; a possible D gene is TRBD2 (5 bases). Trimming removed 4 bases at V and 3 bases at J, with 10 bases between. The germline gives CDR1 MNHNY, CDR2 SVGAGI (reference sequence). The CDR3 loop spans 13 amino acids. The CDR3 sequence: CASSFRDSYEQYF. As DNA, the CDR3 is TGTGCCAGCAGTTTTCGGGATAGCTACGAGCAGTACTTC.

V and J are TRBV5-4 and TRBJ2-7, with 10 bases that match TRBD2. Germline V CDR1 and CDR2: SGHNT, YYREEE (reference sequence). V dropped 4 bases and J dropped 4; count of bases not matched to a gene: 20. The CDR3 is 19 residues long. Here the CDR3 DNA reads TGTGCCAGCAGCCCCGAATTGGAAAGCGGGAGGGCCGGTTTTTACGAGCAGTACTTC. Protein sequence: CASSPELESGRAGFYEQYF.

V gene TRBV9 combines with J gene TRBJ2-1; D is perhaps TRBD1 (8 bases). The CDR3 runs 16 residues. Trimming shortened V by 3 bases and J by 7 bases, and 20 bases separated the two germline ends. In germline, CDR1 is SGDLS, CDR2 YYNGEE. The CDR3 DNA is TGTGCCAGCAGCGCGAGCGGGACAGGACTCCCGAATGAGCAGTTCTTC. This codes for CASSASGTGLPNEQFF. Full variable domain (rest looked up from reference TRBV9 and TRBJ2-1): DSGVTQTPKHLITATGQRVTLRCSPRSGDLSVYWYQQSLDQGLQFLIQYYNGEERAKGNILERFSAQQFPDLHSELNLSSLELGDSALYFCASSASGTGLPNEQFFGPGTRLTVL.

The chain couples TRBV10-3 to TRBJ2-7, with D perhaps TRBD1 or TRBD2 (5 bases each). The CDR3 contains 14 residues. With 9 bases removed from V and 7 bases from J, the gap between germline ends came to 22 bases. Germline V lookup: CDR1 ENHRY, CDR2 SYGVKD. CDR3 region: CAIGAATGPGEQYF. DNA of the CDR3: TGTGCCATTGGGGCAGCGACTGGGCCGGGGGAGCAGTACTTC.

The chain recombines TRBV4-1 with TRBJ2-1; D might be TRBD2 (6 bases). Trimming removed 4 bases at V and 7 bases at J, with 14 bases between. The CDR3 contains 14 residues. Germline CDR1 is MGHRA and CDR2 is YSYEKL. CDR3 DNA sequence: TGCGCCAGCAGCCTCCTATTGGAGGGAAATGAGCAGTTCTTC. Protein product: CASSLLLEGNEQFF.

This clone occurred a few times. The chain couples TRBV28 to TRBJ1-1; 7 positions agree with TRBD1. The germline gives CDR1 MDHEN, CDR2 SYDVKM. Trimming cost V 3 bases and J 3 bases; bases outside gene matches: 4. This CDR3 is built from 14 residues. The CDR3 region is CASSFRGEYTEAFF. The DNA of the CDR3 is TGTGCCAGCAGTTTCAGGGGGGAGTACACTGAAGCTTTCTTT.

The rearrangement uses TRBV9 and TRBJ2-3, with D uncertain. Trimming cost V 3 bases and J 1 base, with 15 bases left between them. Germline CDR1 is SGDLS and CDR2 is YYNGEE. The CDR3 is made up of 16 amino acids. CDR3 amino acids: CASSGTKEPGTDTQYF. The CDR3 nucleotides are TGTGCCAGCAGCGGAACTAAGGAGCCTGGCACAGATACGCAGTATTTT.

The chain employs TRBV9 and TRBJ2-2; D remains unclear. Germline V gene sequence: CDR1 SGDLS, CDR2 YYNGEE. V shed 0 bases and J shed 4 bases, with 10 bases lying between them. This CDR3 is built from 15 residues. CDR3 region: CASSVVGGPTGELFF. The CDR3 DNA sequence: TGTGCCAGCAGCGTAGTGGGTGGACCCACCGGGGAGCTGTTTTTT.

CDR3 bases: TGCGCCAGCAGCCCGGAGGACAGCCCTAATGAAAAACTGTTTTTT. It codes for CASSPEDSPNEKLFF. This chain joins TRBV5-1 and TRBJ1-4; tentatively, D is TRBD1 (6 bases). Germline CDR1 reads SGHRS; CDR2 reads YFSETQ. CDR3 size: 15 residues. V lost 4 bases and J 3 bases, leaving 13 bases between the germline ends.

The chain combines TRBV5-6 with TRBJ2-3, with TRBD2 identical over 8 bases. Germline values: CDR1 SGHDT, CDR2 YYEEEE. The CDR3 is made up of 14 amino acids. V dropped 4 bases and J dropped 4; count of bases not matched to a gene: 5. The CDR3 DNA follows: TGTGCCAGCAGCCCCTGGACTAGCCCAGATACGCAGTATTTT. Its translation is CASSPWTSPDTQYF.

As concerns this clone: A read error may produce the germline difference seen at one junction end. The CDR3: CSVKEGRGTQYF. CDR3 nucleotides: TGCAGCGTTAAAGAGGGCCGGGGGACCCAGTACTTC. The J gene is TRBJ2-5, the V gene TRBV29-1; D is possibly TRBD2 (5 bases). Germline V gene lookup returns CDR1 SQVTM and CDR2 ANQGSEA. CDR3 length: 12 amino acids.

The rearrangement joins TRBV27 to TRBJ1-1, with 9 positions matching TRBD1. The germline gives CDR1 MNHEY, CDR2 SMNVEV (reference sequence). V shed 5 bases, J shed 4 bases, and the junction held 5 bases outside the gene matches. The CDR3 runs 14 residues. The CDR3 coding sequence is TGTGCCAGCAGTACGGACAGGGGTGGCACTGAAGCTTTCTTT. Encoded protein: CASSTDRGGTEAFF.

The table lists this clone with a count of one. The chain joins TRBV27 to TRBJ1-1; 12 positions match TRBD1. J was trimmed by 5 bases and V by 4 bases; bases with no gene match: 5. The CDR3 sequence is 15 residues long. Germline V gene lookup returns CDR1 MNHEY and CDR2 SMNVEV (reference sequence). In DNA form, the CDR3 reads TGTGCCAGCAGTTGGGGACAGGGGGCGAGTACTGAAGCTTTCTTT. Translated, it gives CASSWGQGASTEAFF.

This clone was observed once. The CDR3 nucleotides are TGTGCCACCAGCAGGCTACAGGGTTACCAAGAGACCCAGTACTTC. Protein: CATSRLQGYQETQYF. This rearrangement joins TRBV15 to TRBJ2-5; a weak D match, TRBD1 (6 bases). The CDR3 runs to 15 residues. Deletions cut 3 bases from V and 0 bases from J, with 11 bases between. Germline assignment: CDR1 LNHNV and CDR2 YYDKDF (reference sequence).

This clone came up a few times. The chain is built from TRBV28 and TRBJ1-1; D remains ambiguous. This CDR3 comprises 13 residues. The germline CDR1 and CDR2 sequences are MDHEN and SYDVKM. V was shortened by 3 bases and J by 2 bases, with 7 bases between the two germline ends. CDR3: CASSLADNTEAFF. The CDR3 DNA sequence: TGTGCCAGCAGTTTGGCAGATAACACTGAAGCTTTCTTT.

In the case of this clone: Other DNA variants within this sample encode the same CDR3. The CDR3 DNA follows: TGTGCCAGCAGTTACTCAGGGGATGGTGGCTACACCTTC. Residues: CASSYSGDGGYTF. This rearrangement joins TRBV6-6 to TRBJ1-2, with D perhaps matching TRBD1 (5 bases). The CDR3 contains 13 residues. The V gene's germline CDR1 is MNHNY and CDR2 SVGAGI (reference sequence). V was cut by 0 bases and J by 7 bases, with 9 bases left in between.

The gene calls are TRBV29-1 and TRBJ2-1, with D uncertain. From germline, CDR1 is SQVTM and CDR2 ANQGSEA. The CDR3 is made up of 13 amino acids. Deletions cut 5 bases from V and 0 bases from J, with 8 bases between. CDR3 sequence: CSVPRISYNEQFF. In DNA, the CDR3 is TGCAGCGTTCCCAGAATCTCCTACAATGAGCAGTTCTTC.

CDR3 residues: CSVQGSDTQYF. The CDR3 bases are TGCAGCGTTCAGGGATCAGATACGCAGTATTTT. The rearrangement joins TRBV29-1 to TRBJ2-3, with D possibly TRBD1 on 5 matching bases. With 5 bases removed from V and 4 bases from J, the gap between germline ends came to 7 bases. Per germline, CDR1 SQVTM and CDR2 ANQGSEA. There are 11 residues in the CDR3.

The rearrangement links TRBV7-2 to TRBJ2-5; 12 bases match TRBD2. The J call is doubtful: the DNA matches TRBJ2-7 better. The CDR3 sequence is 14 residues long. The germline V gene encodes CDR1 SGHTA and CDR2 FQGNSA. CDR3 protein: CASRPSGRAYEQYF. CDR3 nucleotide sequence: TGTGCCAGCAGACCTAGCGGGAGGGCCTACGAGCAGTACTTC.

Comments on this clone: Other DNA variants within this sample encode the same CDR3. The J gene is TRBJ2-1, the V gene TRBV18; unclear D gene. The CDR3 contains 12 residues. Germline loops: CDR1 KGHSH, CDR2 LQKENI. With 2 bases removed from V and 6 bases from J, the gap between germline ends came to 5 bases. Written as DNA, the CDR3 is TGTGCCAGCTCACCATTGGGCAATGAGCAGTTCTTC. Translation: CASSPLGNEQFF.

The chain joins TRBV7-8 to TRBJ2-3; D assignment may be TRBD1 or TRBD2 (5 bases each). The ends were cut back, 4 bases at V and 6 bases at J, with 14 bases in the middle. The CDR3 is 14 residues long. The germline gives CDR1 SGHVS, CDR2 FQNEAQ. The DNA for the CDR3 is TGTGCCAGCAGCTCCGCCGGGGCGGGCGATACGCAGTATTTT. It is translated as CASSSAGAGDTQYF.

The chain has TRBV4-3 and TRBJ2-2, with TRBD2 matching 7 bases. This CDR3 has 18 amino acids. With V trimmed by 0 bases and J by 7 bases, 14 bases remained unmatched. Germline V gene sequence: CDR1 LGHNA, CDR2 YSLEER. The CDR3 here is CASSQEPLAGEDVGELFF. As DNA, the CDR3 is TGCGCCAGCAGCCAAGAACCCCTCGCGGGGGAGGACGTCGGGGAGCTGTTTTTT.

The V gene is TRBV4-2, the J gene TRBJ1-4; 7 bases agree with TRBD1. The germline gives CDR1 LGHNA, CDR2 YNFKEQ. The V gene end was trimmed by 4 bases and the J gene end by 3 bases; junction bases not matched to a gene: 17. The CDR3 has 19 residues. CDR3 DNA sequence: TGTGCCAGCAGCCGGGTAAGGACAGGACCCGAGTTGGCTAATGAAAAACTGTTTTTT. Translated, it gives CASSRVRTGPELANEKLFF.

This sequence joins TRBV5-1 and TRBJ2-7; perhaps TRBD1 as D (6 bases). The CDR3 is made up of 14 amino acids. The germline V and J ends were trimmed by 3 bases and 2 bases, with 12 bases remaining between them. In germline, CDR1 is SGHRS, CDR2 YFSETQ. The CDR3 nucleotides are TGCGCCAGCAGCTCATCAGGGGCAGCCTACGAGCAGTACTTC. This translates into CASSSSGAAYEQYF. Full variable domain (rest looked up from reference TRBV5-1 and TRBJ2-7): KAGVTQTPRYLIKTRGQQVTLSCSPISGHRSVSWYQQTPGQGLQFLFEYFSETQRNKGNFPGRFSGRQFSNSRSEMNVSTLELGDSALYLCASSSSGAAYEQYFGPGTRLTVT.

This clone has just a few counts. The chain links TRBV30 to TRBJ1-1; D remains unclear. CDR3 length: 12 residues. Between the trimmed V and J ends, which lost 2 bases and 11 bases, there was a span of 15 bases. Germline V lookup: CDR1 GTSNPN, CDR2 SVGIG (reference sequence). The CDR3 is CAWSPQASMAFF. The DNA of the CDR3 is TGTGCCTGGAGTCCTCAGGCGTCAATGGCTTTCTTT.

The chain combines TRBV9 with TRBJ2-5, with 9 bases identical to TRBD2. V shed 4 bases, J shed 4 bases, and the junction held 8 bases outside the gene matches. Germline CDR1 and CDR2: SGDLS and YYNGEE. The CDR3 is 15 amino acids. CDR3 DNA sequence: TGTGCCAGCAGCCTAAATAGCGGGAGTGCAGAGACCCAGTACTTC. This encodes CASSLNSGSAETQYF.

The chain recombines TRBV29-1 with TRBJ1-2, with TRBD1 as a possible D gene (5 bases). Germline V lookup: CDR1 SQVTM, CDR2 ANQGSEA. The germline V and J ends were trimmed by 6 bases and 7 bases, with 21 bases remaining between them. CDR3 length: 14 amino acids. The CDR3 loop is CSVVTQVGDGGYTF. The DNA of the CDR3 is TGCAGCGTAGTTACACAGGTTGGGGATGGTGGCTACACCTTC.

The V call is TRBV27, the J call TRBJ2-7; the D gene could be TRBD1 or TRBD2 (5 bases each). V was shortened by 4 bases and J by 6 bases, with 19 bases between the two germline ends. The CDR3 is 15 residues long. Per the germline V gene, CDR1 is MNHEY and CDR2 is SMNVEV (reference sequence). DNA for the CDR3: TGTGCCAGCAGTTCGCGCCGGGACGCCTATTTCGAGCAGTACTTC. As protein: CASSSRRDAYFEQYF.

CDR3 amino acids: CASSIRQKGNTIYF. The DNA for the CDR3 is TGTGCCAGTAGTATTCGTCAGAAAGGAAACACCATATATTTT. This rearrangement joins TRBV19 to TRBJ1-3; D uncertain. Trimming left V 3 bases short and J 4 bases short, with 10 bases between. CDR3 length: 14 amino acids. Germline V gene sequence: CDR1 LNHDA, CDR2 SQIVND (reference sequence).

The V and J genes are TRBV11-2 and TRBJ2-1; 7 nucleotides line up with TRBD2. V was pared by 1 base and J by 4 bases, with 10 bases of the junction left unmatched. CDR3 length: 17 residues. The germline V gene has CDR1 SGHAT and CDR2 FQNNGV. CDR3 coding DNA: TGTGCCAGCAGCTTAGCCCCCAGGCGGGAGCCATACAATGAGCAGTTCTTC. It specifies CASSLAPRREPYNEQFF.

The chain links TRBV7-2 to TRBJ2-3, with 7 bases lining up with TRBD2. Germline V gene data show CDR1 as SGHTA and CDR2 as FQGNSA. This CDR3 comprises 16 residues. J lost 1 base, V lost 4 bases, and 8 bases had no gene match. CDR3: CASSWNGRMGTDTQYF. The CDR3 coding sequence is TGTGCCAGCAGCTGGAACGGGAGGATGGGCACAGATACGCAGTATTTT.

The chain joins TRBV9 to TRBJ1-3, with D perhaps TRBD1 (5 bases). Germline V gene sequence: CDR1 SGDLS, CDR2 YYNGEE. V was pared by 3 bases and J by 0 bases, with 10 bases between. This CDR3 comprises 15 residues. CDR3 residues: CASSEWGDSGNTIYF. In DNA, the CDR3 is TGTGCCAGCAGCGAATGGGGGGACTCTGGAAACACCATATATTTT.